This T cell receptor beta chain was profiled in a study of blood T cell repertoires in COVID-19 (dated by TCRdb to between 2020 and 2021). Concerning the study at large: Collaborator samples came from the United States, Italy and Spain and covered acute and convalescent phases of COVID-19. The prospective study material was composed of cDNA or gDNA derived from T cells, B-cell-depleted T cells, or PBMCs. Deeply sampled blood TCRbeta repertoires from subjects exposed to, actively infected with, or recovered from COVID-19 were included in the dataset. The repertoires were made available in a free public database intended to serve as a resource for research on the immune response to SARS-CoV-2. Samples were obtained from the ongoing ImmuneRACE study (first 160 participants) and from over 1,000 subjects provided by 6 global collaborators. The sample metadata nearly always contained a de-identified subject ID, COVID-19 status, age in years and sex. Where available, HLA class I and class II types were taken from metadata supplied by the sample provider and were not determined by assay-based typing.

Concerning this clone: What antigen it recognizes has not been identified. One base away there is no much larger clone; base qualities are not given.

As encoded in the germline V gene, CDR1 is SGHRS while CDR2 is YFSETQ. The CDR3, cysteine through phenylalanine, is 17 amino acids long. Just the 51-base CDR3 DNA is kept, in frame starting at base 1. Trimming accounts for 0 bases at V and 9 bases at J, while the number of junction bases matched to no gene is 14. The immunoSEQ Assay, a bias-controlled multiplex PCR, was used to amplify TCRbeta CDR3 regions from genomic DNA. Regarding the original processing steps: Within the assay, amplification of reference gene primers was used to estimate how many nucleated cells each sample contained. To quantify the absolute abundance of each unique TCRbeta CDR3 rearrangement, sequence reads were collapsed and filtered. For each sample, productive Simpson clonality was calculated as the square root of Simpson's diversity index over productive rearrangements. Held by TCRdb, this immuneACCESS table contains in-frame sequences only and omits some clones. Under half of the omission traces to an unresolved V gene where checked; the cause of the rest is unknown. The V and J calls and the clone size are those of that table, but D and trimming were determined from the DNA. Counted in this sample were some 42,000 clones; approximately 86% of them appeared once. The ten largest clonotypes hold roughly 5.7% of the sample.

Whole blood was collected in K2EDTA tubes by collaborating institutions according to the institutions' own protocols. For TCRbeta analysis, collaborator samples were shipped as frozen whole blood, as isolated PBMCs, or as DNA extracted from either sample type. On the study overall, not on this receptor specifically: How much clinical and demographic metadata was included differed by source and by participant, and the metadata was provided uncurated.

Sample: peripheral blood. The receptor comes from a man aged 50 to 60 with active COVID-19. The V gene is TRBV5-1 and the J gene is TRBJ2-1; TRBD1 matches 8 bases in the middle. The CDR3 reads CASSLGFGQGPTIEQFF. The bases are TGCGCCAGCAGCTTGGGGTTTGGACAGGGCCCAACTATTGAGCAGTTCTTC.